The 21 T cell receptor beta chains below come from one sample, sequenced in a study of shared clonotypes between healthy human individuals. Only CD45RO-negative cells positively selected for CCR7 counted as naive CD8 cells, so terminally differentiated effector memory CD45RA+ cells were excluded. TCRdb keeps only in-frame clones here, not all; method: immunoSEQ multiplex PCR. This sample has millions of clones, with roughly 91% found just once. Sample: naive CD8+ T cells from PBMCs. The origin of the receptors is a man in his late teens or twenties in good health. Some clones in this sample may be carry-over from other donors' samples.

This sequence joins TRBV29-1 and TRBJ2-1; the match to TRBD2 covers 7 bases. The CDR3 has 16 amino acids. Germline trimming cut 4 bases from V and 0 bases from J; bases unmatched to any gene: 9. CDR1 and CDR2 from the germline V gene are SQVTM and ANQGSEA. CDR3 sequence (DNA): TGCAGCGTTGTTTTGGGACTATTCGTCTCCTACAATGAGCAGTTCTTC. Protein product: CSVVLGLFVSYNEQFF.

The chain is built from TRBV29-1 and TRBJ2-7, with TRBD2 identical over 14 bases. In germline, CDR1 is SQVTM, CDR2 ANQGSEA. Trimming cost V 5 bases and J 0 bases; bases outside gene matches: 9. The CDR3 runs to 17 residues. CDR3 amino acids: CSVLGLAGETSSYEQYF. CDR3 coding DNA: TGCAGCGTTCTGGGACTAGCGGGAGAAACCTCCTCCTACGAGCAGTACTTC.

The chain carries TRBV27 and TRBJ1-1; tentatively, D is TRBD1 (5 bases). Germline V gene sequence: CDR1 MNHEY, CDR2 SMNVEV (reference sequence). The CDR3 has 14 amino acids. The ends were cut back, 4 bases at V and 5 bases at J, with 14 bases in the middle. The CDR3, as DNA: TGTGCCAGCAGTTCCAGGGTTGGAGGGACTGAAGCTTTCTTT. This translates into CASSSRVGGTEAFF.

This clone was seen just once. V usage is TRBV6-5 and J usage is TRBJ2-7, with D possibly being TRBD1 or TRBD2 (5 bases each). Germline V gene data show CDR1 as MNHEY and CDR2 as SVGAGI. There are 16 residues in the CDR3. V shed 4 bases and J shed 1 base, with 17 bases lying between them. The DNA for the CDR3 is TGTGCCAGCAGTTCTAGCACCGGGACCAAATCCTACGAGCAGTACTTC. This codes for CASSSSTGTKSYEQYF.

The chain has TRBV7-3 and TRBJ1-4; the match to TRBD1 covers 9 bases. The V segment lost 5 bases and the J segment 8 bases; nucleotides outside the gene matches: 12. Germline assignment: CDR1 SGHTA and CDR2 FQGTGA. The CDR3 is 16 amino acids. CDR3 in DNA: TGTGCCAGCAGCCTCCATTTTTGGGACAGGGCAGAAAAACTGTTTTTT. Protein product: CASSLHFWDRAEKLFF.

V and J are TRBV7-9 and TRBJ1-1; D ambiguous. The CDR3 totals 13 residues. Germline loops: CDR1 SEHNR, CDR2 FQNEAQ (reference sequence). V was cut by 5 bases and J by 3 bases, with 10 bases left in between. CDR3: CASSARSDTEAFF. CDR3 bases: TGTGCCAGCAGCGCTCGATCAGACACTGAAGCTTTCTTT.

The CDR3 coding sequence is TGTGCCAGCAGCTTAGGTGGAGGGGAGCCTCAGCCCCAGCATTTT. This sequence encodes CASSLGGGEPQPQHF. The V call is TRBV7-9, the J call TRBJ1-5; possible D gene TRBD1, 5 bases. The CDR3 extends over 15 amino acids. V shed 1 base and J shed 6 bases, with 13 bases lying between them. The germline V gene has CDR1 SEHNR and CDR2 FQNEAQ (reference sequence). Combining the CDR3 with reference TRBV7-9 and TRBJ1-5 gives the whole variable domain DTGVSQNPRHKITKRGQNVTFRCDPISEHNRLYWYRQTLGQGPEFLTYFQNEAQLEKSRLLSDRFSAERPKGSFSTLEIQRTEQGDSAMYLCASSLGGGEPQPQHFGDGTRLSIL.

This rearrangement joins TRBV6-1 to TRBJ2-1; D gene ambiguous. The CDR3 runs to 15 residues. V lost 8 bases and J 8 bases, leaving 22 bases between the germline ends. Per the germline V gene, CDR1 is MNHNS and CDR2 is SASEGT. The CDR3 DNA reads as TGTGCCAGCCGAGGAGAATTCAGCTCCCCCCATGAGCAGTTCTTC. Amino acid sequence: CASRGEFSSPHEQFF.

The chain is built from TRBV13 and TRBJ2-1; D unresolved. The CDR3 runs 14 residues. The V and J ends lost 2 bases and 10 bases respectively, with 15 bases between them. Germline lookup yields CDR1 PRHDT and CDR2 FYEKMQ (reference sequence). This chain's CDR3 is CASSLQQASGEQFF. The CDR3 DNA is TGTGCCAGCAGCTTACAACAAGCCTCCGGGGAGCAGTTCTTC.

The V and J genes are TRBV28 and TRBJ1-2; the match to TRBD1 covers 7 bases. V trimming: 5 bases; J trimming: 4 bases; junction bases outside the gene matches: 19. CDR1 MDHEN and CDR2 SYDVKM come from the germline V gene. The CDR3 is 18 amino acids. CDR3 sequence: CASSVYVPPDRRPYGYTF. Written as DNA, the CDR3 is TGTGCCAGCAGTGTATACGTCCCCCCGGACAGGAGGCCCTATGGCTACACCTTC.

The rearrangement links TRBV7-8 to TRBJ1-1; 8 bases fit TRBD1. This CDR3 region has 15 residues. In germline, CDR1 is SGHVS, CDR2 FQNEAQ. The J segment lost 5 bases and the V segment lost 5 bases, leaving 10 bases of the junction unmatched. In nucleotides, the CDR3 is TGTGCCAGCAGCCCGGGGATTGACAGGGGTACTGAAGCTTTCTTT. This sequence encodes CASSPGIDRGTEAFF.

The chain has TRBV28 and TRBJ1-4; no clear D. CDR1 and CDR2 from the germline V gene are MDHEN and SYDVKM. The CDR3 is 14 residues long. Trimming removed 5 bases from V and 2 bases from J, with 9 bases in between. The CDR3 DNA reads as TGTGCCAGCAGTCCGGTCTCCACTAATGAAAAACTGTTTTTT. Residues: CASSPVSTNEKLFF.

V and J are TRBV7-9 and TRBJ1-1, with TRBD1 matching over 7 bases. V dropped 5 bases and J dropped 0; count of bases not matched to a gene: 6. The CDR3 contains 15 residues. CDR1 and CDR2 from the germline V gene are SEHNR and FQNEAQ (reference sequence). The CDR3: CASSLGTDMNTEAFF. The CDR3 DNA is TGTGCCAGCAGCCTAGGGACAGATATGAACACTGAAGCTTTCTTT.

This rearrangement joins TRBV2 to TRBJ1-4, with D possibly being TRBD1 (6 bases). V lost 7 bases to trimming and J lost 5 bases, with 11 bases between them. The CDR3 contains 13 residues. CDR1 SNHLY and CDR2 FYNNEI come from the germline V gene. CDR3 bases: TGTGCCAGCATGGGGGGCGCGAATGAAAAACTGTTTTTT. Translating it yields CASMGGANEKLFF.

This clone was seen once. The chain employs TRBV19 and TRBJ2-1, with TRBD2 matching 10 bases. Germline CDR1 is LNHDA and CDR2 is SQIVND (reference sequence). V dropped 1 base and J dropped 13; count of bases not matched to a gene: 19. This CDR3 region has 18 residues. CDR3 region: CASSIAPVEREGQWKQFF. CDR3 DNA sequence: TGTGCCAGTAGTATAGCCCCCGTCGAGCGGGAGGGCCAATGGAAACAGTTCTTC.

This chain uses TRBV7-9 with TRBJ2-2, with 11 bases matching TRBD1. CDR3 length equals 17 residues. Germline V gene sequence: CDR1 SEHNR, CDR2 FQNEAQ (reference sequence). Losses at the gene ends were 5 bases for V and 0 bases for J; bases not matched to a gene: 5. CDR3 sequence: CASSPDRGPPNTGELFF. The CDR3 nucleotides read TGTGCCAGCAGCCCGGACAGGGGGCCTCCGAACACCGGGGAGCTGTTTTTT.

V usage is TRBV19 and J usage is TRBJ2-5; D not certain. Germline-derived CDR1 and CDR2 are LNHDA and SQIVND (reference sequence). Trimming left V 2 bases short and J 3 bases short, with 10 bases between. The CDR3 extends over 14 amino acids. CDR3 nucleotides: TGTGCCAGTAGTATATCCTGGTTGAAAGAGACCCAGTACTTC. Its translation is CASSISWLKETQYF.

This chain uses TRBV2 with TRBJ2-1; 7 nucleotides line up with TRBD2. This CDR3 has 15 amino acids. The trim removed 3 bases at V and 4 bases at J, leaving 6 bases unmatched. Germline V gene lookup returns CDR1 SNHLY and CDR2 FYNNEI. The DNA of the CDR3 is TGTGCCAGCAGTGATAGTCCTAGCGGATACAATGAGCAGTTCTTC. Translation gives CASSDSPSGYNEQFF.

The chain combines TRBV6-5 with TRBJ1-1; D remains unclear. Germline-derived CDR1 and CDR2 are MNHEY and SVGAGI. The CDR3 is 14 amino acids. V dropped 3 bases and J dropped 6 bases, with 14 bases sitting between them. CDR3 in amino acids: CASSYTHIGAEAFF. The CDR3 DNA reads TGTGCCAGCAGTTATACTCATATCGGTGCTGAAGCTTTCTTT.

The chain is built from TRBV27 and TRBJ2-3; 7 bases agree with TRBD1. This CDR3 is 15 amino acids long. CDR1 is MNHEY, CDR2 SMNVEV, per germline (reference sequence). V lost 5 bases, J lost 0 bases, and 5 bases stayed unmatched. The CDR3 spells CASSPHRGSTDTQYF. The CDR3 region has the DNA TGTGCCAGCAGTCCTCACAGGGGAAGCACAGATACGCAGTATTTT.

The genes are TRBV13 and TRBJ1-3; D ambiguous. This CDR3 spans 17 amino acids. Germline V gives CDR1 PRHDT, CDR2 FYEKMQ (reference sequence). V was trimmed by 1 base and J by 6 bases, leaving 19 bases between them. CDR3: CASSLEDGRRTKNTIYF. In DNA, the CDR3 is TGTGCCAGCAGCTTAGAGGACGGCCGGCGTACAAAAAACACCATATATTTT.